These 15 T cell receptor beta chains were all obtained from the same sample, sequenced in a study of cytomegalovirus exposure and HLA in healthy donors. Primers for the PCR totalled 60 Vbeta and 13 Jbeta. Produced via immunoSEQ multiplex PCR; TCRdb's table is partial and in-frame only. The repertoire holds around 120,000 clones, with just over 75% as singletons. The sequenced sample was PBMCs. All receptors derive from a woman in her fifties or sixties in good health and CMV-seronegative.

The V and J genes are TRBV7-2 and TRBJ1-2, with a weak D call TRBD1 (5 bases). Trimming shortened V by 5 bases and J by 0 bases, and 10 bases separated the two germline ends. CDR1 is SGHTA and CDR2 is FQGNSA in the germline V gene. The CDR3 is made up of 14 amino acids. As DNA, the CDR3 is TGTGCCAGCAGCCCCCTAGGGGCTAACTATGGCTACACCTTC. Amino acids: CASSPLGANYGYTF.

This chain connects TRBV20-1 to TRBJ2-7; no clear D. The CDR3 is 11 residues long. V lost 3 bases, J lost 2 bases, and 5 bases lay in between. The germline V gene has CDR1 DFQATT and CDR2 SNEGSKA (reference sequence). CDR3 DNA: TGCAGTGCTAGGGGCACCTACGAGCAGTACGTC. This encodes CSARGTYEQYV.

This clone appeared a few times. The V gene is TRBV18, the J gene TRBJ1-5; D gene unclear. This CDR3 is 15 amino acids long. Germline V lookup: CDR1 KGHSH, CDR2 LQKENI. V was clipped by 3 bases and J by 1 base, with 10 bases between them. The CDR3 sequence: CASSPEVISNQPQHF. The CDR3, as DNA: TGTGCCAGCTCACCCGAGGTTATCAGCAATCAGCCCCAGCATTTT.

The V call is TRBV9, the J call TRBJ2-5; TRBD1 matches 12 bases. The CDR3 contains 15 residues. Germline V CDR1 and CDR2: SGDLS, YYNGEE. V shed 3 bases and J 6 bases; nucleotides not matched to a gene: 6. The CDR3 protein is CASSAGTGGWKTQYF. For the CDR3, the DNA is TGTGCCAGCAGCGCCGGGACAGGGGGCTGGAAGACCCAGTACTTC.

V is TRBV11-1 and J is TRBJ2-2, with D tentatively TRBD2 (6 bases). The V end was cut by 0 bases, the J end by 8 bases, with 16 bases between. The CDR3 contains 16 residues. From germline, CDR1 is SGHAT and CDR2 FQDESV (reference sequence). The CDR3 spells CASSLAGLPGSGELFF. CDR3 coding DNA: TGTGCCAGCAGCTTAGCGGGACTCCCGGGGTCGGGGGAGCTGTTTTTT.

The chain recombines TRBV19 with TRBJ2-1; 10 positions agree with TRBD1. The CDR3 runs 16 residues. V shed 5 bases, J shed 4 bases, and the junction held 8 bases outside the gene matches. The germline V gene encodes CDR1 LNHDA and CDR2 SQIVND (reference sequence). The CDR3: CASSPGTGVSYNEQFF. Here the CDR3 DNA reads TGTGCCAGTAGTCCGGGGACAGGGGTTTCATACAATGAGCAGTTCTTC.

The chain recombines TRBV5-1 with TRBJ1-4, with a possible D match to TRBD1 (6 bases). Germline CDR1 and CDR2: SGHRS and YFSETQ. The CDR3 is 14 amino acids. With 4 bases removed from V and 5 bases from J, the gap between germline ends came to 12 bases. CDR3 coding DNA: TGCGCCAGCAGCCCTAGGACAGTGAATGAAAAACTGTTTTTT. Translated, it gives CASSPRTVNEKLFF. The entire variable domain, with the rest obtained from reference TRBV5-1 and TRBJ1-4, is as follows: KAGVTQTPRYLIKTRGQQVTLSCSPISGHRSVSWYQQTPGQGLQFLFEYFSETQRNKGNFPGRFSGRQFSNSRSEMNVSTLELGDSALYLCASSPRTVNEKLFFGSGTQLSVL.

The CDR3 DNA reads as TGTGCCAGCAGCCAAGAATGGGGGCCGGTTTATGGCTACACCTTC. This gives the protein CASSQEWGPVYGYTF. The rearrangement links TRBV14 to TRBJ1-2, with D possibly being TRBD1 (6 bases). Germline CDR1 and CDR2: SGHDN and FVKESK. V shed 0 bases and J shed 5 bases, with 13 bases lying between them. The CDR3 length is 15 residues.

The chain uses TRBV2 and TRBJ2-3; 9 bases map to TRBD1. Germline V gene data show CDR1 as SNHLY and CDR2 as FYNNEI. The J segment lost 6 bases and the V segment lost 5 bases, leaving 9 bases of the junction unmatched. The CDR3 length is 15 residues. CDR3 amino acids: CASSRDRAWGDTQYF. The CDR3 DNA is TGTGCCAGCAGTAGGGACAGGGCCTGGGGCGATACGCAGTATTTT.

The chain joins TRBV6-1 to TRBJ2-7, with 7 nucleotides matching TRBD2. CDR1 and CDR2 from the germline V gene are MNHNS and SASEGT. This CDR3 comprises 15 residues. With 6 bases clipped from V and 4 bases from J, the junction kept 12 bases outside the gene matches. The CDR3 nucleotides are TGTGCCAGCAGCAGGGTGGGGGAGGGTCCTTACGAGCAGTACGTC. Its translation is CASSRVGEGPYEQYV.

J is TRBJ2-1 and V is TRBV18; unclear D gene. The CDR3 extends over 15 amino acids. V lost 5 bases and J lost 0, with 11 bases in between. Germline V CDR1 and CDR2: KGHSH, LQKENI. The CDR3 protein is CASSIGHSSYNEQFF. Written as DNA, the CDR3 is TGTGCCAGCTCAATCGGTCACAGCTCCTACAATGAGCAGTTCTTC.

The DNA for the CDR3 is TGCGCCAGCAGCTACCGGGACAGGAGCGGTGAGCAGTTCTTC. Translation: CASSYRDRSGEQFF. This chain uses TRBV5-1 with TRBJ2-1; 8 bases map to TRBD1. Germline-derived CDR1 and CDR2 are SGHRS and YFSETQ. The CDR3 loop spans 14 amino acids. Trimming cost V 3 bases and J 9 bases; bases outside gene matches: 8.

The CDR3 bases are TGTGCCAGTAGTACGCCGATGACAGGGGGCTATGAGCAGTTCTTC. As protein: CASSTPMTGGYEQFF. The chain uses TRBV19 and TRBJ2-1; TRBD1 aligns across 10 bases. Germline V gene lookup returns CDR1 LNHDA and CDR2 SQIVND (reference sequence). Trimming removed 4 bases from V and 8 bases from J; junction bases left unmatched: 8. This CDR3 has 15 residues.

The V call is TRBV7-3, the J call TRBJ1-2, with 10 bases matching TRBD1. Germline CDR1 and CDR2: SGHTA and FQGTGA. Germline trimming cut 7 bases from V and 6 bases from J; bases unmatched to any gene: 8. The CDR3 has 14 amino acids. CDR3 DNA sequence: TGTGCCAGCAAACCCGGCGGACAGGGGGATGGCTACACCTTC. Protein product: CASKPGGQGDGYTF.

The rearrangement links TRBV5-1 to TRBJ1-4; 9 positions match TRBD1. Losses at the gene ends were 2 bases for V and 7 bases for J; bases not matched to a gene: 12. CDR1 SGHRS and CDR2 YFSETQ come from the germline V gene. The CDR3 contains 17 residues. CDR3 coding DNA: TGCGCCAGCAGCTTTACGGGACAGGGAGGGTTGGGTGAAAAACTGTTTTTT. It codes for CASSFTGQGGLGEKLFF.